One sample yielded the 9 T cell receptor beta chains listed below, sequenced in a study of regulatory T cells in long-lasting Graves disease. Time point denoted: newly diagnosed GD, antithyroid drugs for less than 3 months. TCR sequences were obtained from RNA taken from PBMCs. Library construction for TCR beta used iRepertoire HTBI primers and Arm-PCR of CDR3 regions. TCRdb re-derived calls from the multiplex PCR reads in MiXCR, one entry per CDR3 protein. Of some 500,000 distinct CDR3 sequences listed, 15% to 20% are singletons. This sample also appeared in a second study, on T cells in Graves' hyperthyroidism and ophthalmopathy.

The source was peripheral blood mononuclear cells (PBMCs), collected at new diagnosis, from a patient treated with antithyroid drugs. The receptors derive from a woman aged 35-60 years with Graves disease.

This clonotype has more than one count but fewer than ten. The V call is TRBV5-1, the J call TRBJ1-6, with a weak D call TRBD1 (6 bases). The CDR3 extends over 16 amino acids. The V gene's germline CDR1 is SGHRS and CDR2 YFSETQ. Trimming took 0 bases from V and 2 from J, leaving 9 bases between them. The DNA of the CDR3 is TGCGCCAGCAGCTTGGGACAGGCTCCCTATAATTCACCCCTCCACTTT. This gives the protein CASSLGQAPYNSPLHF.

This clonotype has at least ten counts. The chain uses TRBV6-1 and TRBJ2-2, with 11 positions matching TRBD2. Germline V lookup: CDR1 MNHNS, CDR2 SASEGT. V dropped 8 bases and J dropped 1; count of bases not matched to a gene: 9. The CDR3 is 17 residues long. The CDR3 protein is CASGSGGATLNTGELFF. CDR3 DNA sequence: TGTGCCAGCGGTAGCGGGGGGGCCACCCTGAACACCGGGGAGCTGTTTTTT.

This clonotype was seen many times. This CDR3 is CASSKVNTEAFF. CDR3 nucleotides: TGTGCCAGCAGTAAGGTGAACACTGAAGCTTTCTTT. The gene calls are TRBV7-9 and TRBJ1-1; D uncertain. Germline CDR1 and CDR2: SEHNR and FQNEAQ (reference sequence). The CDR3 is 12 residues long. Trimming pared 6 bases from V and 0 bases from J, leaving 5 bases between.

This clonotype has a count of ten or more. The V and J genes are TRBV2 and TRBJ2-3, with D unclear. V gave up 7 bases and J gave up 0 bases, with 17 bases separating them. CDR1 and CDR2 (germline): SNHLY, FYNNEI. CDR3 length equals 16 residues. The CDR3 DNA reads TGTGCCAGCACTTACGATAGGACCGTTAGCACAGATACGCAGTATTTT. Protein sequence: CASTYDRTVSTDTQYF.

Of note for this clonotype: This may be a read error: a much more frequent sequence differs by one nucleotide. The chain recombines TRBV18 with TRBJ2-1, with D perhaps given as TRBD1 or TRBD2 (5 bases each). The V gene's germline CDR1 is KGHSH and CDR2 LQKENI. CDR3 length: 15 residues. In DNA form, the CDR3 reads TGTGCCAGCCCACCACCCTCTTCAGGGAGTAATGAGCAGTTCTTC. Translated: CASPPPSSGSNEQFF.

The CDR3 coding sequence is TGTGCCAGCAGTGGAGTAGGACAACAAGAGACCCAGTACTTC. It encodes CASSGVGQQETQYF. The V and J genes are TRBV2 and TRBJ2-5; TRBD1 might be the D (5 bases). The CDR3 has 14 amino acids. Trimming cost V 4 bases and J 2 bases, with 11 bases left between them. Per germline, CDR1 SNHLY and CDR2 FYNNEI.

The V call is TRBV18, the J call TRBJ1-2; TRBD1 aligns across 10 bases. The germline V gene encodes CDR1 KGHSH and CDR2 LQKENI. V was pared by 5 bases and J by 3 bases, with 12 bases of the junction left unmatched. The CDR3 length is 17 residues. The CDR3 reads CASSSAPGQGLDYGYTF. The CDR3 DNA follows: TGTGCCAGCTCATCGGCTCCGGGACAGGGGCTAGACTATGGCTACACCTTC.

This clonotype was observed many times. This chain uses TRBV6-2 or TRBV6-3 with TRBJ2-7, with no clear D. The germline CDR1 and CDR2 sequences are MNHEY and SVGEGT. The germline V and J ends were trimmed by 0 bases and 1 base, with 7 bases remaining between them. CDR3 size: 14 residues. DNA of the CDR3: TGTGCCAGCAGTTACTCACGACCGTCCTACGAGCAGTACTTC. Translated, it gives CASSYSRPSYEQYF.

This chain connects TRBV27 to TRBJ2-1; TRBD2 matches 10 bases. The V and J ends lost 5 bases and 6 bases, in that order; junction bases with no gene match: 4. CDR3 size: 14 residues. Germline CDR1 and CDR2: MNHEY and SMNVEV (reference sequence). DNA of the CDR3: TGTGCCAGCAGTCGCCTAGCGGGGGTCAATGAGCAGTTCTTC. Translation gives CASSRLAGVNEQFF.